This TCR beta chain comes out of a study of blood T cell repertoires in COVID-19. Study-wide background: Whether acute or convalescent, the COVID-19 samples came from the United States, Italy and Spain. The cDNA or gDNA used as material had been derived from T cells, B-cell-depleted T cells, or PBMCs.

Per the original data handling: Amplification of reference gene primers was used by the study to estimate nucleated cell counts. TCRdb keeps only in-frame clones here, not all; method: immunoSEQ multiplex PCR. The D gene and trimming were derived from the DNA, and the V and J assignments and clone size from that table. The top ten clones hold approximately 4% of a sample with about 220,000 clones, more than 65% of them seen once. The J segment lost 3 bases and the V segment lost 3 bases, leaving 2 bases of the junction unmatched. Per germline, CDR1 DFQATT and CDR2 SNEGSKA (reference sequence). The CDR3 runs to 14 residues.

The chain employs TRBV20-1 and TRBJ1-4, with TRBD1 matching over 9 bases. The sequence was obtained from an elderly woman with acute or convalescent COVID-19. The sequenced sample consisted of peripheral blood. CDR3 DNA: TGCAGTGCTAGTAGACAGGGGGCTAATGAAAAACTGTTTTTT. It is translated as CSASRQGANEKLFF.